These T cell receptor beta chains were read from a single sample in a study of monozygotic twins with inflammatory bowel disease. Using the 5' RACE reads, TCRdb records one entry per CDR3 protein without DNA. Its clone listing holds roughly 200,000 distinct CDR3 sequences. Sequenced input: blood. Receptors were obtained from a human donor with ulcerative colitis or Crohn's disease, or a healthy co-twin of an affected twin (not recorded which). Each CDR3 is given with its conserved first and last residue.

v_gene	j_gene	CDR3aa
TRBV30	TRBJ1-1	CAWSPGGQVEAFF
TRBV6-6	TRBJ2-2	CASKNTMNTGELFF
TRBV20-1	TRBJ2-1	CSANGQVNEQFF
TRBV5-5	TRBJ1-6	CASSLEAASPLHF
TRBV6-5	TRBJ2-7	CASSSSAGGSYDQYF
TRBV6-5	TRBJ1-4	CASSYKTGGEKLFF
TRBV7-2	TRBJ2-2	CASSPGLASAGELFF
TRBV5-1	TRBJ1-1	CASSWGGDKSPHTEAFF
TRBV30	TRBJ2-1	CAWSRGGDYPSLNEQFF
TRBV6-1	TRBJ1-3	CASSGGVTGNTIYF
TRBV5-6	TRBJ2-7	CASSPSPQGLAREQYF
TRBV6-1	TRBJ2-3	CASSEGRAPSTDTQYF
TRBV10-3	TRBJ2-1	CAISESGYEQFF
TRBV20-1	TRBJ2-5	CSAQTTGLAGSGETQYF
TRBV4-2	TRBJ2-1	CASSQGSSGGYNEQFF